These T cell receptor beta chains were read from a single sample in a study of cytomegalovirus exposure and HLA in healthy donors. Data came from immunoSEQ multiplex PCR; TCRdb stores just in-frame clones and leaves some out. Of about 110,000 clones listed, around 67% are singletons. The sequenced sample consisted of PBMCs. Receptors were obtained from a woman between 40 and 55 years old in good health and CMV-seronegative. Both conserved end residues are part of each CDR3. The D gene is left open where the match is weak. Size values are once, few and many counts, or a class for expanded clones, and some rows have none.

V	size	D	J	DNA	CDR3
TRBV6-1	-	TRBD2	TRBJ2-3	TGTGCCAGCAGCCTTCTTGGCGGGAGGGATACGCAGTATTTT	CASSLLGGRDTQYF
TRBV4-2	-	-	TRBJ2-5	TGTGCCAGCAGCCAAGTCCTTCTTACGGGGAATCAAGAGACCCAGTACTTC	CASSQVLLTGNQETQYF
TRBV7-8	few	TRBD2	TRBJ2-5	TGTGCCAGCAGCCCCGGGACTAGCGGGAGACAGACCCAGTACTTC	CASSPGTSGRQTQYF
TRBV10-3	-	-	TRBJ1-1	TGTGCCATCAGTGTTGACACCGACAGGCCTGGAGCTTTCTTT	CAISVDTDRPGAFF
TRBV19	once	-	TRBJ1-6	TGTGCCAGTAGTATAGCGGTCGGGGTTCATTCACCCCTCCACTTT	CASSIAVGVHSPLHF
TRBV30	-	-	TRBJ1-2	TGTGCCTGGGGGGCGCCAGGGGAGTACGGCTACACCTTC	CAWGAPGEYGYTF
TRBV19	once	TRBD2	TRBJ2-3	TGTGCCAGTATCGGCCCGGAAGCGGGAGGGCTGGATACGCAGTATTTT	CASIGPEAGGLDTQYF
TRBV6-1	few	TRBD1	TRBJ2-6	TGTGCCAGCAGTGAGGACAGGGCTGGGGCCAACGTCCTGACTTTC	CASSEDRAGANVLTF
TRBV6-1	-	-	TRBJ2-3	TGTGCCAGCAGTGTGAGGGATACGCAGTATTTT	CASSVRDTQYF
TRBV7-9	-	TRBD2	TRBJ2-7	TGTGCCAGCAGCTTAGCGCGGACTAGCGGGACCTACGAGCAGTACTTC	CASSLARTSGTYEQYF
TRBV7-2	once	TRBD2	TRBJ2-7	TGTGCCAGCAGCCCCGGACTAGCGGGAGTTGAGCAGTACTTC	CASSPGLAGVEQYF
TRBV6-5	-	-	TRBJ2-1	TGTGCCAGCAGTTCAAACAGGGTACAGCAGCTCTTC	CASSSNRVQQLF
TRBV25-1	-	-	TRBJ2-5	TGTGCCAGCAGTGAATATAATCGAGAGACCCAGTACTTC	CASSEYNRETQYF
TRBV7-2	-	-	TRBJ2-3	TGTGCCAGCAGCTTAGGGAACAGGGTAGATACGCAGTATTTT	CASSLGNRVDTQYF
TRBV11-3	few	-	TRBJ2-3	TGTGCCAGCAGCTTGGGGTGGCCAGGGACTAGCACAGATACGCAGTATTTT	CASSLGWPGTSTDTQYF
TRBV6-4	-	TRBD1	TRBJ2-1	TGTGCCAGCAGTGAGGGGACAGGGGCCTACAATGAGCAGTTCTTC	CASSEGTGAYNEQFF
TRBV4-1	-	-	TRBJ1-3	TGCGCCAGCAGCCAAGACCGGGCAGCGGGCGACACCATATATTTT	CASSQDRAAGDTIYF
TRBV19	few	-	TRBJ2-2	TGTGCCAGTAGCGGGGGGCGGACATCAAACACCGGGGAGCTGTTTTTT	CASSGGRTSNTGELFF
TRBV19	-	TRBD2	TRBJ2-3	TGTGCCAGTAGTCCGGAAGGACTAGCGGGAGTGGGCACAGATACGCAGTATTTT	CASSPEGLAGVGTDTQYF
TRBV19	-	-	TRBJ1-5	TGTGCCAGTAGTCCCTCCAGCGGGGGGGCTAATCAGCCCCAGCATTTT	CASSPSSGGANQPQHF
TRBV23-1	-	-	TRBJ2-1	TGCGCCAGCAGTCAATCGAGCGCAGGGATCTCCTACAATGAGCAGTTCTTC	CASSQSSAGISYNEQFF
TRBV18	-	-	TRBJ2-3	TGTGCCAGCTCACCGACAGGTCCAGATACGCAGTATTTT	CASSPTGPDTQYF
TRBV4-2	-	TRBD1	TRBJ1-2	TGTGCCAGCAGCCAAGATGGGGGCAGGGGGAATAATGGCTACACCTTC	CASSQDGGRGNNGYTF
TRBV9	-	TRBD2	TRBJ2-3	TGTGCCAGCAGCGTACGGGGGGGCAGCACAGATACGCAGTATTTT	CASSVRGGSTDTQYF
TRBV5-6	-	TRBD2	TRBJ2-5	TGTGCCAGCAGCTTGGGGGGAGAGGGAGCGGGAGTTACAAAGACCCAGTACTTC	CASSLGGEGAGVTKTQYF
TRBV7-9	-	-	TRBJ1-5	TGTGCCAGCAGCTTAGGAGTTTCGGGGGAAGGTCAGCCCCAGCATTTT	CASSLGVSGEGQPQHF
TRBV19	few	TRBD1	TRBJ2-7	TGTGCCCGCCGAGAGGACAGGGGCGACGAGCAGTACTTC	CARREDRGDEQYF
TRBV7-2	few	-	TRBJ1-2	TGTGCCAGCAGCTTGGGGGGTAAGAGCTACACCTTC	CASSLGGKSYTF
TRBV5-6	-	TRBD1	TRBJ1-6	TGTGCCAGCAGCATGGGACAGGGGATTGGGTCACCCCTCCACTTT	CASSMGQGIGSPLHF
TRBV11-2	-	-	TRBJ2-7	TGTGCCAGCAGCCCCCTACGGTCGACCGGAGGGGCCTACGAGCAGTACTTC	CASSPLRSTGGAYEQYF
TRBV6-5	-	-	TRBJ1-5	TGTGCCAGCAGTTACGACAGTTTCCAGCCCCAGCATTTT	CASSYDSFQPQHF
TRBV2	-	-	TRBJ2-1	TGTGCCAGCAGTGAAGCTCTAGCTCGTGAGCAGTTCTTC	CASSEALAREQFF
TRBV19	few	-	TRBJ2-7	TGTGCCAGTAGTCACCCTGGAGGGGGCAGCGACGAGCAGTACTTC	CASSHPGGGSDEQYF
TRBV18	-	-	TRBJ1-1	TGTGCCAGCTCACTCACTCCAGGGGCTAAGGACACTGAAGCTTTCTTT	CASSLTPGAKDTEAFF
TRBV6-5	-	-	TRBJ1-1	TGTGCCAGCGAGAGACTCAGGAACACTGAAGCTTTCTTT	CASERLRNTEAFF
TRBV4-2	-	TRBD2	TRBJ2-3	TGTGCCAGCAGCCGCACCAGACTAGCGGTCGCAGATACGCAGTATTTT	CASSRTRLAVADTQYF
TRBV30	few	-	TRBJ2-3	TGTGCCTGGCGAAATCGAGCAGATACGCAGTATTTT	CAWRNRADTQYF
TRBV11-2	-	-	TRBJ2-7	TGTGCCAGCAGCTTAACCGAGACAGGTTCCTACGAGCAGTACTTC	CASSLTETGSYEQYF
TRBV5-6	-	TRBD2	TRBJ2-1	TGTGCCAGCAGCTTTGGGCTAGCGGGGGGGCCCTTGAATGAGCAGTTCTTC	CASSFGLAGGPLNEQFF
TRBV9	-	-	TRBJ2-1	TGTGCCAGCAGCCCCTGGGGCGGCCAGACCTACAATGAGCAGTTCTTC	CASSPWGGQTYNEQFF